A selection of T cell receptor beta chains follows, all from one sample in a study of Graves' ophthalmopathy and Graves' hyperthyroidism. TCRdb ran MiXCR on the multiplex PCR reads and lists one entry per CDR3 protein. This table holds fewer than 650,000 distinct CDR3 sequences, 20% to 25% found once. Material for sequencing was peripheral blood. Receptors were obtained from a woman aged 18-29 years with stable Graves' hyperthyroidism. Some clones in this sample may be carry-over from other donors' samples. Each CDR3 is given with its conserved first and last residue. The D gene is left open where the match is weak. A row's size may be missing; if present it is once, few, many or a size class.

clone size | J gene | D gene | V gene | CDR3 protein | CDR3 DNA
. | TRBJ1-1 | . | TRBV5-5 | CASSLPFSQAFF | TGTGCCAGCAGCTTGCCCTTTTCGCAAGCTTTCTTT
many | TRBJ1-1 | . | TRBV12-5 | CASAVGQFMNTEAFF | TGTGCTAGTGCCGTAGGACAGTTCATGAACACTGAAGCTTTCTTT
many | TRBJ2-5 | . | TRBV12-3/TRBV12-4 | CASSHEGPGSYQETQYF | TGTGCCAGCAGTCACGAGGGCCCAGGGAGTTACCAAGAGACCCAGTACTTC
many | TRBJ2-2 | . | TRBV12-3/TRBV12-4 | CASRVANELFF | TGTGCCAGCAGAGTGGCCAACGAGCTGTTTTTT
few | TRBJ2-2 | TRBD2 | TRBV9 | CASSASGLAGRNTGELFF | TGTGCCAGCAGCGCCTCGGGACTAGCGGGGCGAAACACCGGGGAGCTGTTTTTT
once | TRBJ2-5 | TRBD1 | TRBV6-5 | CASSNPIGTGQETQYF | TGTGCCAGCAGTAACCCAATTGGGACAGGCCAAGAGACCCAGTACTTC
many | TRBJ2-7 | . | TRBV6-2/TRBV6-3 | CASSAPDSITYEQYF | TGTGCCAGCAGTGCCCCTGACAGCATAACCTACGAGCAGTACTTC
many | TRBJ1-1 | . | TRBV6-2/TRBV6-3 | CASSYSGILNTEAFF | TGTGCCAGCAGTTACTCCGGGATTTTGAACACTGAAGCTTTCTTT
. | TRBJ1-2 | . | TRBV7-2 | CASRASSYNYGYSF | TGTGCCAGCAGAGCATCCTCCTATAACTATGGCTACAGCTTC
many | TRBJ2-7 | TRBD1 | TRBV28 | CASSFGDRAVYEQYF | TGTGCCAGCAGTTTCGGGGACAGGGCAGTCTACGAACAGTACTTC
. | TRBJ1-6 | . | TRBV5-1 | CASSLDWGGNSPLHF | TGCGCCAGCAGCTTGGATTGGGGGGGGAATTCACCCCTCCACTTT
many | TRBJ1-1 | TRBD1 | TRBV12-3/TRBV12-4 | CASAPGTGAEAFF | TGTGCCAGCGCACCCGGGACAGGGGCTGAAGCTTTCTTT
. | TRBJ1-1 | . | TRBV6-9 | CAGSYLRVRGPTEAFF | TGCGCCGGCAGTTACCTACGGGTCAGAGGGCCCACTGAAGCTTTCTTT
many | TRBJ2-5 | . | TRBV6-5 | CASSYGNLQETQYF | TGTGCCAGCAGTTACGGGAACCTCCAAGAGACCCAGTACTTC
many | TRBJ1-5 | TRBD1 | TRBV6-5 | CASSSGTGTLGPQHF | TGTGCCAGCAGTTCGGGGACAGGGACGCTGGGGCCCCAGCATTTT
. | TRBJ2-2 | TRBD1 | TRBV4-1 | CASSQEGTDTGELFF | TGCGCCAGCAGCCAAGAAGGGACAGATACCGGGGAGCTGTTTTTT
few | TRBJ2-2 | . | TRBV20-1 | CSVKRENTGELCF | TGCAGCGTCAAACGGGAGAACACCGGGGAGCTGTGTTTT
. | TRBJ1-2 | . | TRBV7-2 | CASSLDRAHYGYTF | TGTGCCAGCAGCTTGGACCGGGCTCACTATGGCTACACCTTC
many | TRBJ2-5 | TRBD2 | TRBV11-2 | CASSEFILAAPETQYF | TGTGCCAGCAGCGAGTTTATACTAGCGGCTCCCGAGACCCAGTACTTC
. | TRBJ1-1 | . | TRBV4-2 | CASSQDPGRLTEAFF | TGTGCCAGCAGCCAAGATCCGGGAAGGTTAACTGAAGCTTTCTTT
once | TRBJ2-7 | TRBD1 | TRBV4-2 | CASSQYPRQGPLTYEQYF | TGTGCCAGCAGCCAGTACCCTAGACAGGGGCCGCTAACCTACGAGCAGTACTTC
. | TRBJ2-7 | . | TRBV29-1 | CSVETGHTYEQYF | TGCAGCGTTGAGACGGGACATACCTACGAGCAGTACTTC
. | TRBJ2-7 | . | TRBV27 | CASSLTGHLYEQYF | TGTGCCAGCAGTTTAACCGGACATCTATACGAGCAGTACTTC
many | TRBJ1-1 | . | TRBV4-3 | CASSLQWGSTEAFF | TGCGCCAGCAGCCTTCAATGGGGATCCACTGAAGCTTTCTTT
many | TRBJ2-7 | TRBD2 | TRBV7-2 | CASSEDGTSHREQYF | TGTGCCAGCAGCGAAGACGGGACTAGTCATCGCGAGCAGTACTTC
. | TRBJ2-1 | TRBD2 | TRBV6-1 | CASRGRLAGNYNEKFF | TGTGCCAGCAGGGGAAGACTAGCGGGGAATTACAATGAGAAGTTCTTC
. | TRBJ1-2 | . | TRBV20-1 | CSASSDSPAGYTF | TGCAGTGCTAGTTCGGACAGCCCGGCTGGCTACACCTTC
many | TRBJ1-2 | . | TRBV25-1 | CASSDGPASGYTF | TGTGCCAGCAGTGACGGGCCGGCGAGCGGCTACACCTTC